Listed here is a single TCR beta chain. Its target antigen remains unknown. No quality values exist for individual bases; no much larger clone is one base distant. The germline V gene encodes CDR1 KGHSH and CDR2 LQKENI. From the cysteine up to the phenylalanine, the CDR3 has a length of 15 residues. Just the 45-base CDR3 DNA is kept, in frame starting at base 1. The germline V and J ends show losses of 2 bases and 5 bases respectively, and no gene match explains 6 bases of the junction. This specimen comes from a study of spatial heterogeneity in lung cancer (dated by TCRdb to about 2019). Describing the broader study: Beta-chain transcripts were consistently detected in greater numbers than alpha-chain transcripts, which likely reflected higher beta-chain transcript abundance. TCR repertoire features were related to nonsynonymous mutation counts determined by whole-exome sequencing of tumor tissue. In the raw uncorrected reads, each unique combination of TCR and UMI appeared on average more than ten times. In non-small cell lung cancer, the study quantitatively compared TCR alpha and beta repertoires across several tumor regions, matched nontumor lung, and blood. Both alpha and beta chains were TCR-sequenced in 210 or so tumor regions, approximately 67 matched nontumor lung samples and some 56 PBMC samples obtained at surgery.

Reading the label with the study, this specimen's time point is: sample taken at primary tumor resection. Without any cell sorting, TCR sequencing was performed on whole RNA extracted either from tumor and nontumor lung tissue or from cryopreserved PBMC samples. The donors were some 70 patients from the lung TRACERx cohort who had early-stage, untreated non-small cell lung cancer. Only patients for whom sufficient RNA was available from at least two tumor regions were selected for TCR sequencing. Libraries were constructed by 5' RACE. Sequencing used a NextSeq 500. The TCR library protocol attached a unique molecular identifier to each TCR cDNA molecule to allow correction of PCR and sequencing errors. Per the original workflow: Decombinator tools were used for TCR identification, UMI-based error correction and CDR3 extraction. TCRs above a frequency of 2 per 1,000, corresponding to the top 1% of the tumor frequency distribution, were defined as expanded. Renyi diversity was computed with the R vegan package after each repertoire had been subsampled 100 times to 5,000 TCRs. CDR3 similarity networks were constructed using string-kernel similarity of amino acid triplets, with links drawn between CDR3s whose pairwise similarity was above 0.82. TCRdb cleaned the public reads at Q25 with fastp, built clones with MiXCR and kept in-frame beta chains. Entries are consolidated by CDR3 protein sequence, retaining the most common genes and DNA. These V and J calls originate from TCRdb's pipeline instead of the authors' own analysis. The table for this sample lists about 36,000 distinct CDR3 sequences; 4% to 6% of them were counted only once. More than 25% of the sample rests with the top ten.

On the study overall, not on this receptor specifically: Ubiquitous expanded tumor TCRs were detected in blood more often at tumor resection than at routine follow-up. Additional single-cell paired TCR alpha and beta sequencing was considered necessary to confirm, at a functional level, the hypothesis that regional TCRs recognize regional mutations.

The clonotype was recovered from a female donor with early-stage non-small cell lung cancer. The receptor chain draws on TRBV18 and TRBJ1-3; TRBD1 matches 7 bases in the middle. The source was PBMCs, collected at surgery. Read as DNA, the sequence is TGTGCCAGCTCACCAGTTTCGGGACAGAGAAACACCATATATTTT. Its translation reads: CASSPVSGQRNTIYF.